Described below is a single TCR beta chain sequence and its context. Its antigen is still unknown. Alongside a J-beta primer mix, a sample-barcoded 5' primer served in a second PCR lasting about 6 to 11 cycles. Using its own MiXCR run on the 5' RACE reads, TCRdb lists one record per CDR3 protein. The data show fewer than 650,000 distinct CDR3 sequences, about 28% seen once. This sample is drawn from a study of blood T cells in healthy people across ages. Study-wide points: Across samples, TCR beta diversity tracked strongly with naive T cell percentage.

The CDR3 extends over 14 amino acids. The V gene's germline CDR1 is DFQATT and CDR2 SNEGSKA (reference sequence). J lost 2 bases, V lost 4 bases, and 2 bases had no gene match. These data were also reused for a study on T cells of mothers and their children.

The receptor comes from a boy aged 2 to 9 in good health. The sequenced sample consisted of blood. The chain is built from TRBV20-1 and TRBJ2-7; 13 nucleotides line up with TRBD2. The CDR3 DNA is TGCAGTGCTATTACTAGCGGGAGGGCCTACGAGCAGTACTTC. This translates into CSAITSGRAYEQYF.